Listed below are T cell receptor beta chains from one sample, sequenced in a study of shared clonotypes between healthy human individuals. Sequenced by immunoSEQ multiplex PCR; TCRdb stores in-frame clones only, minus some. The top ten hold about 1.5% of the sample, which has around 2.1 million clones, roughly 91% seen once. Material for sequencing was naive CD8+ T cells from PBMCs. The receptors were gathered from a young man in good health. Some clones in this sample may be carry-over from other donors' samples. Both conserved end residues are part of each CDR3. Fields, in order: D gene, clone size, J gene, V gene, CDR3 DNA, CDR3 protein. A D gene is named only where the DNA matches it firmly. Clone size is stated in some rows and not others, as once, few, many or a class when expanded.

- | once | TRBJ2-3 | TRBV30 | TGTGCCTGGAGCCCCAAACCCGGCCCCACCACAGATACGCAGTATTTT | CAWSPKPGPTTDTQYF
- | once | TRBJ2-7 | TRBV4-2 | TGTGCCAGCAGCGCTCATTTCAACTACGAGCAGTACTTC | CASSAHFNYEQYF
- | - | TRBJ2-1 | TRBV20-1 | TGCAGTGCTAGCGTAGGGAAGCAGTTCTTC | CSASVGKQFF
- | - | TRBJ1-3 | TRBV10-3 | TGTGCCAGCCACCAGGGTTCTGGAAACACCATATATTTT | CASHQGSGNTIYF
TRBD1 | once | TRBJ1-4 | TRBV19 | TGTGCCAGTACGGTAATTGGGCTCTCAGGGGGAGATGAAAAACTGTTTTTT | CASTVIGLSGGDEKLFF
- | - | TRBJ1-1 | TRBV11-3 | TGTGCCAGCAGCTTAGGAGATAACACTGAAGCTTTCTTT | CASSLGDNTEAFF
TRBD2 | - | TRBJ2-7 | TRBV11-2 | TGTGCCAGCAGCTCTACCGGGACTAGCGGGATATCTACCCACTACGAGCAGTACTTC | CASSSTGTSGISTHYEQYF
TRBD1 | - | TRBJ1-1 | TRBV10-3 | TGTGCCATCAGCCAGGGGGCCCTGGACACTGAAGCTTTCTTT | CAISQGALDTEAFF
TRBD2 | once | TRBJ2-3 | TRBV29-1 | TGCAGCGTGACCCCGACTAGCGGGAGGACAGATACGCAGTATTTT | CSVTPTSGRTDTQYF
- | - | TRBJ2-1 | TRBV4-1 | TGCGCCAGCAGCCAAGGGGGTCGCGGGGAGGTTAGGGATGAGCAGTTCTTC | CASSQGGRGEVRDEQFF
TRBD1 | - | TRBJ1-1 | TRBV7-9 | TGTGCCAGCAGCCCGTTGACAGGGGCTGCTTTCTTT | CASSPLTGAAFF
- | - | TRBJ2-7 | TRBV7-6 | TGTGCCAGCAGCCCAAGGACTGGATCCTACGAGCAGTACTTC | CASSPRTGSYEQYF
TRBD1 | once | TRBJ1-2 | TRBV19 | TGTGCCAGTAGTGCCTACAGGGGGAAAAAGGATGGCTACACCTTC | CASSAYRGKKDGYTF
- | - | TRBJ2-1 | TRBV29-1 | TGCAGCGTTGAATGGCAGGCGAGCTCCTACAATGAGCAGTTCTTC | CSVEWQASSYNEQFF
- | - | TRBJ2-7 | TRBV29-1 | TGCAGCGTTGAAGATCTTACCGGACCGGCGACCTACGAGCAGTACTTC | CSVEDLTGPATYEQYF
- | few | TRBJ1-4 | TRBV7-9 | TGTGCCAGCACCAAGGGATTGGAGGAAAAACTGTTTTTT | CASTKGLEEKLFF
TRBD1 | - | TRBJ1-4 | TRBV28 | TGTGCCAGCAGTTCAACCCGACAGGGCCTGGGTAATGAAAAACTGTTTTTT | CASSSTRQGLGNEKLFF
- | - | TRBJ2-5 | TRBV7-9 | TGTGCCAGCAGCTTAGGTGGCGGCCCCCAGGCCGACCAGTACTTC | CASSLGGGPQADQYF
TRBD1 | - | TRBJ1-5 | TRBV6-5 | TGTGCCAGCAGTTCCGGGACAGGGTGGGATCAGCCCCAGCATTTT | CASSSGTGWDQPQHF
TRBD2 | - | TRBJ2-5 | TRBV7-2 | TGTGCCAGCAGCTGGGGGGGAGAGACCCAGTACTTC | CASSWGGETQYF
TRBD2 | - | TRBJ2-2 | TRBV7-6 | TGTGCCAGCAGCTCGCTAGCGGAGTCCGCCGCCGGGGAGCTGTTTTTT | CASSSLAESAAGELFF
- | once | TRBJ2-3 | TRBV11-2 | TGTGCCAGCAGGGGGAGGGGACAGGGCACAGATACGCAGTATTTT | CASRGRGQGTDTQYF
TRBD2 | - | TRBJ2-1 | TRBV7-9 | TGTGCCAGCAGCTTATTGGCGGGAGCCTACAATGAGCAGTTCTTC | CASSLLAGAYNEQFF
- | - | TRBJ2-3 | TRBV9 | TGTGCCAGCAGCGTAGTAGTGAGCACAGATACGCAGTATTTT | CASSVVVSTDTQYF
- | - | TRBJ2-7 | TRBV9 | TGTGCCAGCAGCGTAGGGGGGCTGCCTAGGAACGAGCAGTACTTC | CASSVGGLPRNEQYF
TRBD1 | - | TRBJ2-7 | TRBV5-1 | TGCGCCAGCAGCTTGAGGGACAGGGGGTCCTACGAGCAGTACTTC | CASSLRDRGSYEQYF
TRBD1 | - | TRBJ2-1 | TRBV6-6 | TGTGCCAGCAGCCACAGGGGAGATGAGCAGTTCTTC | CASSHRGDEQFF
- | - | TRBJ1-2 | TRBV6-5 | TGTGCCAGCAGGCCGCGAGGACACCCTGGCTACACCTTC | CASRPRGHPGYTF
- | once | TRBJ2-1 | TRBV28 | TGTGCCAGCAGTTTATTTCGGGGGTACAATGAGCAGTTCTTC | CASSLFRGYNEQFF
- | few | TRBJ1-1 | TRBV14 | TGTGCCAGCAGCCATGTTTGGGGGGAGGGGACTGAAGCTTTCTTT | CASSHVWGEGTEAFF
TRBD1 | - | TRBJ1-1 | TRBV11-2 | TGTGCCAGCAGCTTAGAAAGGGACAGAGAAGCTTTCTTT | CASSLERDREAFF
- | - | TRBJ2-7 | TRBV6-1 | TGTGCCAGCCGGACCGGCTCCTACGAGCAGTACTTC | CASRTGSYEQYF
- | - | TRBJ2-7 | TRBV5-1 | TGCGCCAGCAGCTTGGCTGGGCAGAGATCCTACGAGCAGTACTTC | CASSLAGQRSYEQYF
TRBD1 | - | TRBJ1-1 | TRBV19 | TGTGCCGCGACGGAGGGGGCGCGGACTGAAGCTTTCTTT | CAATEGARTEAFF
- | - | TRBJ2-7 | TRBV5-1 | TGCGCCAGCAGCTTGGGTATTTCAGGGCTGGACTACGAGCAGTACTTC | CASSLGISGLDYEQYF
- | - | TRBJ2-1 | TRBV2 | TGTGCCAGCAGTGGAAGGGAGAATTTAAATGAGCAGTTCTTC | CASSGRENLNEQFF
- | - | TRBJ1-1 | TRBV5-4 | TGTGCCAGCAGCTTAGGGGTGGAAGCTTTCTTT | CASSLGVEAFF
TRBD2 | - | TRBJ2-7 | TRBV4-2 | TGTGCCAGCAGCCAAGATCTAGCGGGCTCCTACGAGCAGTACTTC | CASSQDLAGSYEQYF
- | - | TRBJ2-1 | TRBV4-3 | TGCGCCAGCAGCCAAGAAGGGGACTTGTACAATGAGCAGTTCTTC | CASSQEGDLYNEQFF
- | - | TRBJ2-7 | TRBV27 | TGTGCCAGCAGTTTGGCCTGGCCGGCGGCTACCTACGAGCAGTACTTC | CASSLAWPAATYEQYF
- | - | TRBJ2-1 | TRBV27 | TGTGCCAGCAGTATAGAACCATGGGGGCTCGCGGACAATGAGCAGTTCTTC | CASSIEPWGLADNEQFF
- | - | TRBJ1-2 | TRBV29-1 | TGCAGCGTTGTTCCCTCGGGTGCAGGGCCTAACTATGGCTACACCTTC | CSVVPSGAGPNYGYTF
TRBD1 | once | TRBJ2-7 | TRBV29-1 | TGCAGCGCAGCAGGAGGACAGGGGGCTGTCTACGAGCAGTACTTC | CSAAGGQGAVYEQYF
TRBD1 | - | TRBJ2-5 | TRBV10-3 | TGTGCCATCAGTGAACACAGGGGTATACAAGAGACCCAGTACTTC | CAISEHRGIQETQYF
- | once | TRBJ1-1 | TRBV2 | TGTGCCAGCAGTGAAGCGCTTGGGGCCAGCTTGAACACTGAAGCTTTCTTT | CASSEALGASLNTEAFF
- | - | TRBJ2-7 | TRBV28 | TGTGCCAGCAGCCCCGCCCCAACGGCTCTCTACGAGCAGTACTTC | CASSPAPTALYEQYF
TRBD1 | - | TRBJ2-7 | TRBV11-2 | TGTGCCAGCAGCCCACGACCCGGGACAGCCCTCGAGGGCGAGCAGTACTTC | CASSPRPGTALEGEQYF
- | - | TRBJ1-2 | TRBV6-5 | TGTGCCAGCAGTTACTCGGCCAATGTCGGCTATGGCTACACCTTC | CASSYSANVGYGYTF
- | - | TRBJ2-5 | TRBV9 | TGTGCCAGCAGCCCTGACCAAGAGACCCAGTACTTC | CASSPDQETQYF
- | - | TRBJ1-3 | TRBV28 | TGTGCCAGCAGCCACGACAGAAACTCTGGAAACACCATATATTTT | CASSHDRNSGNTIYF
- | - | TRBJ1-3 | TRBV10-3 | TGTGCCATCAGTGAGTCCCAGGGCTGGTTGGGGACCATATATTTT | CAISESQGWLGTIYF
TRBD2 | - | TRBJ2-7 | TRBV7-2 | TGTGCCAGCAGCCCGATCTGGACTAGCGGGAGCGCCGAGCAGTACTTC | CASSPIWTSGSAEQYF
- | - | TRBJ2-7 | TRBV2 | TGTGCCAGCAGTGAGCTACCGGGACACGAGCAGTACTTC | CASSELPGHEQYF
TRBD1 | - | TRBJ2-4 | TRBV27 | TGTGCCAGCGCCCCGCTTCCGGGACAGGTCCAATTAGCCAAAAACATTCAGTACTTC | CASAPLPGQVQLAKNIQYF
- | - | TRBJ1-2 | TRBV25-1 | TGTGCCAGCAGTGAAATGTCCTATGGCTACACCTTC | CASSEMSYGYTF
TRBD2 | - | TRBJ2-1 | TRBV7-9 | TGTGCCAGCAGCCAAACGGGAGGGCACAATGAGCAGTTCTTC | CASSQTGGHNEQFF
TRBD1 | - | TRBJ1-1 | TRBV7-9 | TGTGCCAGCAGCGCACCCGCCGCGGGGACAGGGGGTTTCTTT | CASSAPAAGTGGFF
- | - | TRBJ1-3 | TRBV19 | TGTGCCAGTACCGCGCCCCGTAAACCAGGAAACACCATATATTTT | CASTAPRKPGNTIYF
TRBD1 | - | TRBJ2-1 | TRBV9 | TGTGCCAGCAGCGGGACAGGGGGCGATTTCCCGCAGTTCTTC | CASSGTGGDFPQFF
TRBD1 | once | TRBJ2-7 | TRBV11-1 | TGTGCCAGCAGGGGGAGGACAGGGGGAAGTGAGCAGTACTTC | CASRGRTGGSEQYF